This entry lists 30 T cell receptor beta chains sequenced from one sample in a study of identical twins. From the 5' RACE reads, TCRdb called clonotypes with MiXCR, one entry per CDR3 protein. The data contain roughly 690,000 distinct CDR3 sequences, around 20% of them singletons. The data were also submitted as part of a second study, on T cells expressing NK-cell markers.

Sequencing input: PBMCs. These receptor sequences come from a woman aged 18 to 35 in good health.

The chain recombines TRBV30 with TRBJ1-5; a weak D match, TRBD1 (6 bases). The V and J ends lost 1 base and 7 bases respectively, with 11 bases between them. CDR1 GTSNPN and CDR2 SVGIG come from the germline V gene (reference sequence). The CDR3 consists of 13 residues. The CDR3 DNA reads as TGTGCCTGGAGTGGCGGGGGCGGCCAGCCCCAGCATTTT. Translation: CAWSGGGGQPQHF.

The chain links TRBV6-5 to TRBJ2-2; TRBD1 might be the D (5 bases). Germline values: CDR1 MNHEY, CDR2 SVGAGI. V shed 0 bases and J shed 6 bases, with 14 bases lying between them. The CDR3 is made up of 16 amino acids. The DNA for the CDR3 is TGTGCCAGCAGTTACTCGATGCAGGGTAGCCCCGGGGAGCTGTTTTTT. Translated, it gives CASSYSMQGSPGELFF.

This clonotype was detected ten times or more. This sequence joins TRBV5-1 and TRBJ2-3; D is perhaps TRBD1 or TRBD2 (5 bases each). The CDR3 has 15 amino acids. With 3 bases removed from V and 2 bases from J, the gap between germline ends came to 13 bases. Germline V gene sequence: CDR1 SGHRS, CDR2 YFSETQ. CDR3 nucleotides: TGCGCCAGCAGCTCGGCGACAGACTACACAGATACGCAGTATTTT. Translation: CASSSATDYTDTQYF.

The rearrangement links TRBV5-1 to TRBJ2-6; maybe TRBD1 (6 bases). This CDR3 is built from 14 residues. Germline V gives CDR1 SGHRS, CDR2 YFSETQ. V lost 4 bases and J lost 12, with 17 bases in between. The CDR3 nucleotides are TGCGCCAGCAGCCTGGGGACACCCGGATCCGTCCTGACTTTC. It codes for CASSLGTPGSVLTF.

This clonotype was detected ten times or more. The V and J genes are TRBV6-4 and TRBJ2-4, with D possibly being TRBD1 (6 bases). Trimming shortened V by 7 bases and J by 0 bases, and 22 bases separated the two germline ends. Germline loops: CDR1 MRHNA, CDR2 SNTAGT. The CDR3 has 18 amino acids. The CDR3 region is CASTSDSNFNLAKNIQYF. CDR3 nucleotide sequence: TGTGCCAGCACCTCGGACAGCAATTTCAATCTAGCCAAAAACATTCAGTACTTC.

This clonotype was observed a few times. The genes are TRBV20-1 and TRBJ2-5; TRBD2 might be the D (6 bases). The CDR3 sequence is 14 residues long. CDR1 and CDR2 from the germline V gene are DFQATT and SNEGSKA (reference sequence). Trimming removed 3 bases at V and 5 bases at J, with 16 bases between. CDR3 coding DNA: TGCAGTGCTAGGCCGGGGGTTTCAGGCGAGACCCAGTACTTC. It codes for CSARPGVSGETQYF.

This clonotype was seen many times. The chain uses TRBV5-1 and TRBJ1-1; the D gene is possibly TRBD1 (6 bases). The CDR3 has 14 residues. Per the germline V gene, CDR1 is SGHRS and CDR2 is YFSETQ. V lost 3 bases to trimming and J lost 0 bases, with 9 bases between them. The CDR3 DNA is TGCGCCAGCAGCTCACAGGGAATGAACACTGAAGCTTTCTTT. Translation: CASSSQGMNTEAFF.

This clonotype was detected a few times. The chain links TRBV9 to TRBJ2-3; 9 bases map to TRBD2. Germline assignment: CDR1 SGDLS and CDR2 YYNGEE. The V gene end was trimmed by 2 bases and the J gene end by 5 bases; junction bases not matched to a gene: 3. CDR3 length equals 14 residues. The CDR3 region has the DNA TGTGCCAGCAGCGTGCGGGGGGGCCAAGATACGCAGTATTTT. Its protein product is CASSVRGGQDTQYF. The full variable domain, in which reference TRBV9 and TRBJ2-3 provide the parts outside the CDR3, is DSGVTQTPKHLITATGQRVTLRCSPRSGDLSVYWYQQSLDQGLQFLIQYYNGEERAKGNILERFSAQQFPDLHSELNLSSLELGDSALYFCASSVRGGQDTQYFGPGTRLTVL.

This clonotype was detected a few times. The chain recombines TRBV11-2 with TRBJ2-4, with 8 bases lining up with TRBD2. Trimming at V came to 0 bases and at J to 1 base, leaving 5 bases not matched to a gene. Per germline, CDR1 SGHAT and CDR2 FQNNGV. The CDR3 spans 17 residues. The CDR3 DNA is TGTGCCAGCAGCTTAGAATCGGGGGGGCCGGCCAAAAACATTCAGTACTTC. As protein: CASSLESGGPAKNIQYF.

The gene calls are TRBV20-1 and TRBJ2-1, with no clear D. V was cut by 4 bases and J by 2 bases, with 12 bases left in between. This CDR3 is built from 14 residues. Germline loops: CDR1 DFQATT, CDR2 SNEGSKA (reference sequence). DNA for the CDR3: TGCAGTGCTACCCGGGCCTCGGCCTACAATGAGCAGTTCTTC. This translates into CSATRASAYNEQFF.

This clonotype was seen repeatedly, ten times or more. This chain joins TRBV20-1 and TRBJ2-1; 7 positions agree with TRBD1. Germline assignment: CDR1 DFQATT and CDR2 SNEGSKA (reference sequence). Trimming removed 6 bases from V and 2 bases from J; junction bases left unmatched: 13. The CDR3 extends over 16 amino acids. The CDR3 is CSAQTRQGETYNEQFF. As DNA, the CDR3 is TGCAGTGCCCAAACACGACAGGGAGAGACCTACAATGAGCAGTTCTTC.

This sequence joins TRBV11-3 and TRBJ1-1; a possible D gene is TRBD1 (5 bases). CDR3 length: 15 residues. V was shortened by 3 bases and J by 4 bases, with 15 bases between the two germline ends. The germline gives CDR1 SGHNT, CDR2 YENEEA. CDR3 protein: CASSFRQGTATEAFF. The CDR3 nucleotides are TGTGCCAGCAGCTTCCGCCAGGGAACGGCCACTGAAGCTTTCTTT.

In its sample, this clonotype was seen a few times. V usage is TRBV6-1 and J usage is TRBJ1-6, with a weak D call TRBD1 (6 bases). The CDR3 covers 14 residues. Germline CDR1 reads MNHNS; CDR2 reads SASEGT. V shed 7 bases and J shed 10 bases, with 17 bases lying between them. CDR3 protein: CASMEGVRLSPLHF. CDR3 DNA: TGTGCCAGCATGGAGGGGGTTCGTCTCTCACCCCTCCACTTT.

The chain joins TRBV10-1 to TRBJ2-2, with 12 bases identical to TRBD2. The CDR3 is 18 amino acids. CDR1 is WNHNN and CDR2 is SYGVQD in the germline V gene (reference sequence). V was clipped by 3 bases and J by 5 bases; unmatched bases: 10. Here the CDR3 reads CASSDIGLAGSPTGELFF. CDR3 coding DNA: TGCGCCAGCAGTGATATAGGACTAGCGGGAAGCCCAACCGGGGAGCTGTTTTTT.

The V call is TRBV7-9, the J call TRBJ1-6, with a possible D match to TRBD1 (6 bases). Trimming stripped 5 bases from V and 8 bases from J, with 16 bases between. Per the germline V gene, CDR1 is SEHNR and CDR2 is FQNEAQ (reference sequence). The CDR3 extends over 15 amino acids. The CDR3 sequence: CASSATGQGHSPLHF. CDR3 DNA sequence: TGTGCCAGCAGCGCTACGGGACAAGGTCATTCACCCCTCCACTTT. The entire variable domain, with the rest obtained from reference TRBV7-9 and TRBJ1-6, is as follows: DTGVSQNPRHKITKRGQNVTFRCDPISEHNRLYWYRQTLGQGPEFLTYFQNEAQLEKSRLLSDRFSAERPKGSFSTLEIQRTEQGDSAMYLCASSATGQGHSPLHFGNGTRLTVT.

The table lists this clonotype with many counts. The V call is TRBV5-6, the J call TRBJ2-2, with 9 bases that match TRBD2. The germline gives CDR1 SGHDT, CDR2 YYEEEE. Losses at the gene ends were 4 bases for V and 4 bases for J; bases not matched to a gene: 8. The CDR3 sequence is 16 residues long. The CDR3 DNA follows: TGTGCCAGCAGCCTTATGACTAGCGGTTTCACCGGGGAGCTGTTTTTT. Encoded protein: CASSLMTSGFTGELFF.

The V call is TRBV12-3 or TRBV12-4, the J call TRBJ2-3; 8 bases agree with TRBD2. The ends lost 8 bases at V and 5 bases at J; junction bases unmatched: 6. This CDR3 has 13 amino acids. The CDR3 spells CASDGGAIDTQYF. The DNA of the CDR3 is TGTGCCAGCGACGGGGGGGCCATAGATACGCAGTATTTT.

This clonotype has only one observation. The chain combines TRBV12-3 or TRBV12-4 with TRBJ2-3, with 7 bases matching TRBD2. The trim removed 3 bases at V and 1 base at J, leaving 4 bases unmatched. The CDR3 consists of 15 residues. CDR3 sequence: CASSFGEGRTDTQYF. CDR3 in DNA: TGTGCCAGCAGTTTCGGGGAGGGGCGCACAGATACGCAGTATTTT.

The chain carries TRBV3-1 and TRBJ1-1; maybe TRBD1 (6 bases). CDR1 is LGHDT, CDR2 YNNKEL, per germline (reference sequence). The ends were cut back, 4 bases at V and 5 bases at J, with 14 bases in the middle. The CDR3 is made up of 14 amino acids. CDR3 bases: TGTGCCAGCAGCCCAGGAGCGAGGGGGACTGAAGCTTTCTTT. Translation: CASSPGARGTEAFF.

The chain couples TRBV4-2 to TRBJ2-3; no clear D gene. Germline CDR1 LGHNA, CDR2 YNFKEQ. The V and J ends lost 3 bases and 2 bases respectively, with 15 bases between them. This CDR3 spans 16 amino acids. The CDR3 DNA sequence: TGTGCCAGCAGCCAGCCGGGTACCCTAAACACAGATACGCAGTATTTT. This translates into CASSQPGTLNTDTQYF.

The rearrangement joins TRBV20-1 to TRBJ2-1, with D unclear. Germline CDR1 is DFQATT and CDR2 is SNEGSKA (reference sequence). CDR3 length: 11 amino acids. V was clipped by 1 base and J by 7 bases, with 5 bases between them. The CDR3 coding sequence is TGCAGTGCTAGAGTCCCAAATGAGCAGTTCTTC. Translating gives CSARVPNEQFF.

This clonotype was counted many times. This chain uses TRBV5-1 with TRBJ2-3; 8 nucleotides align to TRBD1. CDR3 size: 15 residues. In germline, CDR1 is SGHRS, CDR2 YFSETQ. The junction had 7 bases not matched to a gene; V was cut back by 2 bases and J by 5 bases. The CDR3 DNA reads TGCGCCAGCAGCTTCCACGGACAGGGACAAGATACGCAGTATTTT. Translation: CASSFHGQGQDTQYF.

The chain joins TRBV6-5 to TRBJ2-1; 7 bases agree with TRBD2. This CDR3 has 17 residues. Looked up from germline, CDR1 is MNHEY and CDR2 is SVGAGI. The V gene end was trimmed by 3 bases and the J gene end by 3 bases; junction bases not matched to a gene: 11. Written as DNA, the CDR3 is TGTGCCAGCAGTTATCGGGGACTACCTAGCAACTACAATGAGCAGTTCTTC. Translation gives CASSYRGLPSNYNEQFF.

The gene calls are TRBV9 and TRBJ2-1, with a weak D call TRBD2 (6 bases). CDR1 is SGDLS, CDR2 YYNGEE, per germline. The CDR3 covers 15 residues. V lost 0 bases to trimming and J lost 8 bases, with 15 bases between them. The CDR3 DNA reads as TGTGCCAGCAGCGTAGCTCACCTAGCGTGGGATGAGCAGTTCTTC. It translates to CASSVAHLAWDEQFF.

This clonotype has just a few counts. The chain carries TRBV7-8 and TRBJ2-7; 8 bases match TRBD2. Per the germline V gene, CDR1 is SGHVS and CDR2 is FQNEAQ. The CDR3 is 15 residues long. The V gene end was trimmed by 3 bases and the J gene end by 3 bases; junction bases not matched to a gene: 7. The CDR3 is CASSFGVAGNYEQYF. The DNA for the CDR3 is TGTGCCAGCAGCTTCGGGGTAGCGGGGAACTACGAGCAGTACTTC.

Only one count was recorded for this clonotype. The chain carries TRBV11-2 and TRBJ2-7; D is undetermined. CDR1 is SGHAT, CDR2 FQNNGV, per germline. V was pared by 0 bases and J by 12 bases, with 15 bases between. The CDR3 is 13 amino acids. The CDR3 DNA is TGTGCCAGCAGCTTAGATCGACAAGTCCGGCCGTACTTC. Protein: CASSLDRQVRPYF.

There are many counts of this clonotype. The rearrangement joins TRBV20-1 to TRBJ2-5, with D unresolved. The CDR3 totals 12 residues. V was clipped by 2 bases and J by 5 bases, with 9 bases between them. CDR1 is DFQATT, CDR2 SNEGSKA, per germline (reference sequence). CDR3 bases: TGCAGTGCTAGACGCGATACCGAGACCCAGTACTTC. Encoded protein: CSARRDTETQYF.

J is TRBJ2-7 and V is TRBV20-1; D is unclear. Trimming shortened V by 2 bases and J by 7 bases, and 15 bases separated the two germline ends. Germline values: CDR1 DFQATT, CDR2 SNEGSKA (reference sequence). The CDR3 covers 13 residues. The CDR3 region has the DNA TGCAGTGCTAGAAAGGACCGGTTGGGGGAGCAGTACTTC. Translation: CSARKDRLGEQYF.

This clonotype was found many times. The CDR3, as DNA: TGTGCCAGCAGTCAACAGGGACCCGGCTACGAGCAGTACTTC. This codes for CASSQQGPGYEQYF. The chain is built from TRBV28 and TRBJ2-7; TRBD1 is a possible D gene (6 bases). The V gene lost 5 bases and the J gene lost 3 bases, with 14 bases spanning the gap. CDR1 and CDR2 from the germline V gene are MDHEN and SYDVKM. This CDR3 has 14 amino acids.

The DNA of the CDR3 is TGTGCCAGCAGCGCGCGCCTGACTAGCGGGGCGGGGAATGAGCAGTTCTTC. Its protein product is CASSARLTSGAGNEQFF. This sequence joins TRBV7-6 and TRBJ2-1; 11 bases map to TRBD2. The CDR3 loop spans 17 amino acids. The germline V gene encodes CDR1 SGHVS and CDR2 FNYEAQ. J was trimmed by 7 bases and V by 5 bases; bases with no gene match: 13.